One sample yielded the 7 T cell receptor beta chains listed below, sequenced in a study of blood T cell repertoires in COVID-19. Measured with immunoSEQ multiplex PCR; TCRdb has only the in-frame clones, and not every one. This table holds under 75,000 clones, around 88% found once. The sample was peripheral blood. These receptors all come from a woman over 75 with active COVID-19.

This clone was detected a few times. The chain recombines TRBV12-3 or TRBV12-4 with TRBJ1-6, with D unresolved. This CDR3 is 13 amino acids long. Trimming shortened V by 6 bases and J by 10 bases, and 13 bases separated the two germline ends. CDR3 in amino acids: CASRRALGSPLHF. CDR3 DNA sequence: TGTGCCAGCAGGAGGGCCCTGGGATCACCCCTCCACTTT.

The rearrangement uses TRBV5-6 and TRBJ2-7; D gene uncertain. Trimming left V 1 base short and J 2 bases short, with 13 bases between. Germline V gene lookup returns CDR1 SGHDT and CDR2 YYEEEE. The CDR3 is 15 amino acids. DNA of the CDR3: TGTGCCAGCAGCTTGTTCCCCCCGCGCACCTACGAGCAGTACTTC. Amino acids: CASSLFPPRTYEQYF.

This clone has a single count. The chain is built from TRBV6-5 and TRBJ2-3; D not resolved. Trimming removed 7 bases at V and 2 bases at J, with 10 bases between. This CDR3 contains 13 residues. Germline loops: CDR1 MNHEY, CDR2 SVGAGI. CDR3 protein: CASTSPFTDTQYF. The CDR3 nucleotides are TGTGCCAGCACCTCTCCCTTCACAGATACGCAGTATTTT.

DNA of the CDR3: TGTGCCAGCAGCCCCCAGGGGGCCGGGGAGCTGTTTTTT. As protein: CASSPQGAGELFF. J is TRBJ2-2 and V is TRBV2, with 7 bases identical to TRBD1. The CDR3 extends over 13 amino acids. The V gene's germline CDR1 is SNHLY and CDR2 FYNNEI. The trim removed 6 bases at V and 6 bases at J, leaving 4 bases unmatched.

The chain combines TRBV5-4 with TRBJ1-2, with no clear D. Trimming took 5 bases from V and 0 from J, leaving 11 bases between them. The length of the CDR3 is 14 residues. In germline, CDR1 is SGHNT, CDR2 YYREEE (reference sequence). The CDR3 sequence is CASSPDGTNYGYTF. The CDR3 bases are TGTGCCAGCAGTCCCGACGGGACTAACTATGGCTACACCTTC.

This clone was seen only once. This chain uses TRBV19 with TRBJ2-3, with 10 positions matching TRBD2. Looked up from germline, CDR1 is LNHDA and CDR2 is SQIVND (reference sequence). The CDR3 sequence is 14 residues long. V lost 6 bases, J lost 5 bases, and 5 bases stayed unmatched. CDR3: CASRTSGPLDTQYF. CDR3 sequence (DNA): TGTGCCAGTAGGACTAGCGGGCCCCTAGATACGCAGTATTTT.

This chain joins TRBV5-6 and TRBJ1-5; D is possibly TRBD1 (6 bases). Trimming pared 3 bases from V and 6 bases from J, leaving 16 bases between. The CDR3 sequence is 15 residues long. Germline CDR1 is SGHDT and CDR2 is YYEEEE. This CDR3 is CASSSAGAVAQPQHF. CDR3 in DNA: TGTGCCAGCAGCTCCGCGGGGGCCGTTGCTCAGCCCCAGCATTTT.